This entry features one TCR beta chain sequence. Its recognized antigen is unknown. Since a much larger clone is just one base distant, this may be a read error. This sample stems from a study of CD8 T cells in ankylosing spondylitis (dated 2017 in TCRdb). About the full investigation: The study profiled T cell receptor beta repertoires in healthy donors and ankylosing spondylitis patients to find disease-linked TCR variants. The full study cohort was made up of 25 to 30 ankylosing spondylitis patients and 108 healthy donors. Peripheral blood was sampled, and synovial fluid was additionally collected from ankylosing spondylitis patients. On the study overall, not on this receptor specifically: Blood from ankylosing spondylitis patients appeared to be characterized by a TCR beta motif made up of about 8 highly homologous amino acid variants. In peripheral blood, the disease-linked clones were found at relatively low frequencies and had a CD8+ phenotype. Some motif variants had previously been reported in the synovial fluid and blood of reactive arthritis patients, which suggests shared mechanisms of disease initiation. Significant enrichment of the disease-linked clones was reported in matched synovial fluid samples from ankylosing spondylitis patients.

These reads were obtained on an Illumina HiSeq 2500. Quantitative 5'-RACE with molecular barcodes was used to prepare TCR beta libraries. In the source study's methods: To identify disease-linked TCR variants, a new computational method was used, one built on a probabilistic model of VDJ rearrangement. TCRdb ran its own pipeline on the public reads, namely fastp trimming at Q25 and MiXCR clone calling, and kept in-frame beta chains. Rows matching on CDR3 protein sequence are summarized as one entry with the most common DNA and genes. The V and J calls shown here were made by TCRdb, not taken from the authors' results. The sample table holds a few hundred thousand distinct CDR3 sequences, of which 20% to 30% were seen once. The top ten clonotypes cover roughly 0.67% of the sample. The V end loses 3 bases and the J end loses 0 bases, and a stretch of 6 bases separates them. Based on the germline V gene, the CDR1 and CDR2 sequences are MNHNS and SASEGT. Spanning cysteine to phenylalanine, the CDR3 consists of 13 amino acids. Only the CDR3 portion is preserved as DNA: 39 bases, with reading frame beginning at the first base.

In this chain, TRBV6-1 is recombined with TRBJ2-7; too little of a D gene remains to name it. This clonotype was obtained from a male donor with ankylosing spondylitis or in good health (not recorded which). Sequenced: blood, either unsorted or a sorted T cell fraction (not recorded which). The nucleotide sequence reads as follows: TGTGCCAGCAGTGAGGGCAGCTCCTACGAGCAGTACTTC. It translates to CASSEGSSYEQYF.